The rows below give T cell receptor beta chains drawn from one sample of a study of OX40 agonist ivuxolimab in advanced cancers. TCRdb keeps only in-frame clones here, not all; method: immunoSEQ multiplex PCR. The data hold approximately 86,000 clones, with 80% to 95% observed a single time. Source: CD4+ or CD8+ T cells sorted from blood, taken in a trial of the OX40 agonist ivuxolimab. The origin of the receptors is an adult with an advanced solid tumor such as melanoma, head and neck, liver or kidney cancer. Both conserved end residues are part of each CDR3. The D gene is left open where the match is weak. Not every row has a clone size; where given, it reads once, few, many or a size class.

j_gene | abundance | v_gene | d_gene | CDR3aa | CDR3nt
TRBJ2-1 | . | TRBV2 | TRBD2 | CASTVLAGRNEQFF | TGTGCCAGCACAGTTCTAGCGGGAAGGAATGAGCAGTTCTTC
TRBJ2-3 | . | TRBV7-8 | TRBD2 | CASSLYAQFLAASTDTQYF | TGTGCCAGCAGCTTATACGCCCAATTCCTAGCGGCTAGCACAGATACGCAGTATTTT
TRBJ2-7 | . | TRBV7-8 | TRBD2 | CASSNSGRADEQYF | TGTGCCAGCAGCAATAGCGGGAGGGCGGACGAGCAGTACTTC
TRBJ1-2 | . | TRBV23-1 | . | CASSQSATGTHGYTF | TGCGCCAGCAGTCAATCGGCCACAGGGACCCATGGCTACACCTTC
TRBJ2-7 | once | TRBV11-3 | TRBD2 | CASSSWGLAGEQYF | TGTGCCAGCAGCTCCTGGGGACTAGCGGGGGAGCAGTACTTC
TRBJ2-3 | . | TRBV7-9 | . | CASSLGRWVTDTQYF | TGTGCCAGCAGCCTCGGCCGATGGGTCACAGATACGCAGTATTTT
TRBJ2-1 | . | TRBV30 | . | CAWRGWARSETDYNEQFF | TGTGCCTGGAGAGGGTGGGCACGGTCCGAGACGGATTACAATGAGCAGTTCTTC
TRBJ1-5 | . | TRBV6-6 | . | CASSPSDGNQPQHF | TGTGCCAGCAGTCCCTCCGATGGGAATCAGCCCCAGCATTTT
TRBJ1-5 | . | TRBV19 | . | CASNPGSAPQVRQPQHF | TGTGCCAGTAACCCTGGGTCAGCTCCCCAGGTCCGGCAGCCCCAGCATTTT
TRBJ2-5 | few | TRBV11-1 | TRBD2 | CASSPKSGRRETQYF | TGTGCCAGCAGCCCAAAAAGCGGGAGGCGAGAGACCCAGTACTTC
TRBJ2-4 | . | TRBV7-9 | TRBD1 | CASSLGDRAPGNIQYF | TGTGCCAGCAGCTTAGGGGACAGGGCCCCTGGAAACATTCAGTACTTC
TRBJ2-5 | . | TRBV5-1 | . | CASSLWGFGSETQYF | TGCGCCAGCAGCTTGTGGGGGTTTGGTTCAGAGACCCAGTACTTC
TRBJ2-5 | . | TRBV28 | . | CAEGSRETQYF | TGTGCCGAGGGATCCCGGGAGACCCAGTACTTC
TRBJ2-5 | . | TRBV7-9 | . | CASSNKETQYF | TGTGCCAGCAGTAACAAAGAGACCCAGTACTTC
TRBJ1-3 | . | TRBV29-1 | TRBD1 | CSVQGAFSGNTIYF | TGCAGCGTACAGGGGGCGTTCTCTGGAAACACCATATATTTT
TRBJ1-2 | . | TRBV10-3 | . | CAINEGNDYGYTF | TGTGCCATCAACGAGGGGAACGACTATGGCTACACCTTC
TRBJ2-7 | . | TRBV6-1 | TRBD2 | CASSAFSGSSYEQYF | TGTGCCAGCAGTGCATTTAGCGGGAGCTCCTACGAGCAGTACTTC
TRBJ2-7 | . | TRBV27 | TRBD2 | CASRDLAGKLYEQYF | TGTGCCAGCAGGGATCTAGCGGGTAAACTCTACGAGCAGTACTTC
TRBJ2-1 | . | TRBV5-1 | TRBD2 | CASSLEGSGRSNEQFF | TGCGCCAGCAGCTTGGAGGGTAGCGGGAGGTCGAATGAGCAGTTCTTC
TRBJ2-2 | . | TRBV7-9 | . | CASRPSNREGTGELFF | TGTGCCAGCAGGCCTAGTAACAGGGAGGGCACCGGGGAGCTGTTTTTT
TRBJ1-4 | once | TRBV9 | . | CASSVALGSGEKLFF | TGTGCCAGCAGCGTAGCTTTGGGTAGCGGTGAAAAACTGTTTTTT
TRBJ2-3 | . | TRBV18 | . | CASSPPGEPSTDTQYF | TGTGCCAGCTCACCACCCGGGGAACCTAGCACAGATACGCAGTATTTT
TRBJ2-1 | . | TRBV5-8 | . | CASSLDATGYNEQFF | TGTGCCAGCAGCTTGGACGCGACTGGCTACAATGAGCAGTTCTTC
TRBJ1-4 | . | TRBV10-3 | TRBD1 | CAAGQGGTNEKLFF | TGTGCCGCCGGACAGGGCGGAACTAATGAAAAACTGTTTTTT
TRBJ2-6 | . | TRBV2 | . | CASSKQISGANVLTF | TGTGCCAGCAGTAAACAGATCTCTGGGGCCAACGTCCTGACTTTC
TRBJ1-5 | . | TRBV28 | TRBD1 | CASQGQGGKPQHF | TGTGCCAGCCAAGGACAGGGTGGAAAGCCCCAGCATTTT
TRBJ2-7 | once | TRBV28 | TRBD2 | CASMRSGRVDEQYF | TGTGCCAGCATGAGGAGCGGGAGGGTTGACGAGCAGTACTTC
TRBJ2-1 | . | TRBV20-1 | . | CSAVPGTAPLF | TGCAGTGCTGTCCCCGGGACTGCGCCCCTCTTC
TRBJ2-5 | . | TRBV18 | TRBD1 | CASSPIDRGETQYF | TGTGCCAGCTCACCGATCGACAGGGGCGAGACCCAGTACTTC
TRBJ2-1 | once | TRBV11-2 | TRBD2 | CASSFRAGAGNEQFF | TGTGCCAGCAGCTTTAGAGCGGGAGCGGGCAATGAGCAGTTCTTC
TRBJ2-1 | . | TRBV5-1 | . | CASSISTGLKTDEQFF | TGCGCCAGCAGCATATCCACGGGACTGAAAACTGATGAGCAGTTCTTC
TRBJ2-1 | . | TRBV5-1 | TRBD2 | CASGRRTSGSGEQFF | TGCGCCAGCGGGCGACGGACTAGCGGGAGTGGGGAGCAGTTCTTC
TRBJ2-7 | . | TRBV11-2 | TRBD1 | CASSTQGANYEQYF | TGTGCCAGCAGCACACAGGGGGCTAATTACGAGCAGTACTTC
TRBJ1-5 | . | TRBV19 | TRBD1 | CASSISLTGATNQPQHF | TGTGCCAGTAGTATCTCCCTGACAGGGGCGACCAATCAGCCCCAGCATTTT
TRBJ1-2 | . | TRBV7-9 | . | CASSLEGRQAVLNYGYTF | TGTGCCAGCAGCTTAGAGGGACGACAGGCCGTCCTTAACTATGGCTACACCTTC
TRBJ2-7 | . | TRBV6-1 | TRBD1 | CASRTGGWEQYF | TGTGCCAGCAGGACAGGGGGATGGGAGCAGTACTTC
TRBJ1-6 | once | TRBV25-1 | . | CASSEQGIVSPLHF | TGTGCCAGCAGTGAACAGGGGATAGTATCACCCCTCCACTTT
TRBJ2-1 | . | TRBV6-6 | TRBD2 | CASSPLSGKNEQFF | TGTGCCAGCAGTCCACTAAGCGGGAAGAATGAGCAGTTCTTC
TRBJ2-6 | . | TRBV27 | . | CASSYNRTSGANVLTF | TGTGCCAGCAGTTACAACAGAACCTCTGGGGCCAACGTCCTGACTTTC
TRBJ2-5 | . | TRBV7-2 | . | CASSTRVQETQYF | TGTGCCAGCAGCACCCGGGTCCAAGAGACCCAGTACTTC
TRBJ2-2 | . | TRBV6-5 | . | CASSWTANTGELFF | TGTGCCAGCAGTTGGACGGCCAACACCGGGGAGCTGTTTTTT
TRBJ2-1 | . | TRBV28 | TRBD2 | CASSFQAGGPYNEQFF | TGTGCCAGCAGTTTTCAAGCGGGAGGGCCTTACAATGAGCAGTTCTTC
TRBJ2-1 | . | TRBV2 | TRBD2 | CASRREDNEQFF | TGTGCCAGCCGACGGGAGGACAATGAGCAGTTCTTC
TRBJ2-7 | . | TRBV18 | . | CASSPLTDYEQYF | TGTGCCAGCTCACCATTGACAGACTACGAGCAGTACTTC
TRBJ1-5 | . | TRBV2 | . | CASSHRDQPQHF | TGTGCCAGCAGTCATAGGGATCAGCCCCAGCATTTT
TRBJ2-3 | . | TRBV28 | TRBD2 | CASSPGLGGTDTQYF | TGTGCCAGCAGTCCAGGACTAGGCGGCACAGATACGCAGTATTTT
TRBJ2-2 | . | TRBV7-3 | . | CASSFNRRELFF | TGTGCCAGCAGCTTTAACCGGAGGGAGCTGTTTTTT
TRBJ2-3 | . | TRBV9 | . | CASSPTRGWKSTDTQYF | TGTGCCAGCAGCCCGACGAGGGGTTGGAAGAGTACAGATACGCAGTATTTT
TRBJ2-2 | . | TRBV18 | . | CASSIRQGADTGELFF | TGTGCCAGCTCAATACGTCAGGGTGCGGACACCGGGGAGCTGTTTTTT
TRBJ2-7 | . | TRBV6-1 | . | CATQGAGLAYEQYF | TGTGCCACCCAAGGAGCAGGGCTGGCCTACGAGCAGTACTTC
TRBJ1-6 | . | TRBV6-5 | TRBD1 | CASSYSKQGSSPLHF | TGTGCCAGCAGTTACTCGAAACAGGGGTCGTCACCCCTCCACTTT
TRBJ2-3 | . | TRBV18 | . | CASSPTGTTPTDTQYF | TGTGCCAGCTCACCGACTGGGACAACTCCAACAGATACGCAGTATTTT
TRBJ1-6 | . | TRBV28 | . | CASSLSGDNSPLHF | TGTGCCAGCAGTTTGTCCGGGGATAATTCACCCCTCCACTTT